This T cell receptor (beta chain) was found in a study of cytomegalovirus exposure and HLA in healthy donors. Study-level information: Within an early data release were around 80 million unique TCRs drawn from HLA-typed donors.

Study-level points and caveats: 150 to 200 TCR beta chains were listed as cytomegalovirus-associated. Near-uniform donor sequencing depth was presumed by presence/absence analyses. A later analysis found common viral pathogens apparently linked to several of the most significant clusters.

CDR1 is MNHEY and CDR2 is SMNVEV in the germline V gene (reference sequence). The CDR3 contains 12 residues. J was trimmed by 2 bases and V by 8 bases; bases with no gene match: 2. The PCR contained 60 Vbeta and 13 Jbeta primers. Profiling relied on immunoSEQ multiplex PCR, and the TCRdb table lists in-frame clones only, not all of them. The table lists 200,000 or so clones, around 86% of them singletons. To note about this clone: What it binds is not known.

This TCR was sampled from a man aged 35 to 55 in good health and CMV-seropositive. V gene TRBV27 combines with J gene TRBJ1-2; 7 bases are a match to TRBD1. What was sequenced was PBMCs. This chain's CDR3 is CASRGQNYGYTF. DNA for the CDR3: TGTGCCAGCCGGGGACAGAACTATGGCTACACCTTC.